One and the same sample provided the 27 T cell receptor beta chains below, sequenced in a study of T cells in localized non-small cell lung cancer. TCRdb's copy holds only in-frame clones and misses some; the assay was immunoSEQ multiplex PCR. Here the sample spans about 40,000 clones, around 81% being singletons. This specimen consisted of peripheral blood mononuclear cells, obtained before any cancer treatment. The receptor source for this set is a male donor aged 60 or over with stage II lung adenocarcinoma.

The V and J genes are TRBV28 and TRBJ1-5; tentative D call: TRBD1 (5 bases). This CDR3 spans 14 amino acids. Trimming left V 2 bases short and J 6 bases short, with 11 bases between. Germline V lookup: CDR1 MDHEN, CDR2 SYDVKM. CDR3 nucleotide sequence: TGTGCCAGCAGTTTACGGCAGGGCGGTCAGCCCCAGCATTTT. This gives the protein CASSLRQGGQPQHF.

The chain combines TRBV6-1 with TRBJ1-5, with D possibly being TRBD1 (5 bases). This CDR3 is built from 15 residues. V lost 2 bases, J lost 8 bases, and 16 bases lay in between. Per the germline V gene, CDR1 is MNHNS and CDR2 is SASEGT. CDR3 sequence: CASSERSGKSEPQHF. CDR3 DNA: TGTGCCAGCAGTGAACGCTCAGGGAAGTCTGAGCCCCAGCATTTT.

As regards this clone: Other DNA sequences of this sample code for an identical CDR3. The CDR3 spells CAWSPGTLPRGSNQPQHF. CDR3 nucleotide sequence: TGTGCCTGGAGCCCAGGGACTCTTCCTCGGGGGAGCAATCAGCCCCAGCATTTT. The rearrangement uses TRBV30 and TRBJ1-5; D is possibly TRBD1 (5 bases). The CDR3 extends over 18 amino acids. CDR1 is GTSNPN, CDR2 SVGIG, per germline (reference sequence). V lost 3 bases, J lost 1 base, and 22 bases lay in between.

Only one count was recorded for this clone. The CDR3 bases are TGTGCCACCTATTCGCAACGGGGGCCGAACCGGAATGAGCAGTTCTTC. Protein: CATYSQRGPNRNEQFF. This chain connects TRBV19 to TRBJ2-1, with D perhaps matching TRBD1 or TRBD2 (6 bases each). V gave up 10 bases and J gave up 7 bases, with 26 bases separating them. The germline V gene encodes CDR1 LNHDA and CDR2 SQIVND (reference sequence). This CDR3 comprises 16 residues.

Comment on this clone: Other DNA sequences in the sample encode the same CDR3. The chain has TRBV19 and TRBJ1-4; possibly TRBD1 for D (5 bases). V was shortened by 11 bases and J by 8 bases, with 15 bases between the two germline ends. The CDR3 has 12 amino acids. Germline assignment: CDR1 LNHDA and CDR2 SQIVND (reference sequence). The CDR3 region is CASGTAKEKLFF. CDR3 nucleotide sequence: TGTGCCTCCGGGACCGCGAAGGAAAAACTGTTTTTT.

By its share, this clone is large. The chain couples TRBV11-2 to TRBJ2-1, with 10 bases aligning to TRBD2. In germline, CDR1 is SGHAT, CDR2 FQNNGV. With V trimmed by 5 bases and J by 6 bases, 7 bases remained unmatched. The CDR3 runs 15 residues. As DNA, the CDR3 is TGTGCCAGCAGCCCCACTAGCGGGAAAATCAATGAGCAGTTCTTC. Encoded protein: CASSPTSGKINEQFF.

This clone was seen only a few times. The chain carries TRBV2 and TRBJ2-3, with 10 bases that match TRBD1. The V and J ends lost 8 bases and 3 bases, in that order; junction bases with no gene match: 2. Germline lookup yields CDR1 SNHLY and CDR2 FYNNEI. The CDR3 runs to 13 residues. The DNA for the CDR3 is TGTGCCAGCGGGACAGGGGAAACAGATACGCAGTATTTT. This gives the protein CASGTGETDTQYF.

This chain uses TRBV5-1 with TRBJ2-1; 8 nucleotides align to TRBD2. Losses at the gene ends were 5 bases for V and 8 bases for J; bases not matched to a gene: 12. Germline CDR1 SGHRS, CDR2 YFSETQ. This CDR3 has 15 residues. CDR3 bases: TGCGCCAGCAGTCACGAGCGGGAGAGAGACCATGAGCAGTTCTTC. This codes for CASSHERERDHEQFF. Based on the CDR3 plus reference TRBV5-1 and TRBJ2-1, the full variable domain is KAGVTQTPRYLIKTRGQQVTLSCSPISGHRSVSWYQQTPGQGLQFLFEYFSETQRNKGNFPGRFSGRQFSNSRSEMNVSTLELGDSALYLCASSHERERDHEQFFGPGTRLTVL.

The chain uses TRBV30 and TRBJ1-3; D gene ambiguous. The CDR3 runs to 11 residues. The germline CDR1 and CDR2 sequences are GTSNPN and SVGIG (reference sequence). The V gene lost 2 bases and the J gene lost 15 bases, with 14 bases spanning the gap. The CDR3, as DNA: TGTGCCTGGAGTCCTCTGGAAAAACCATATTTT. It is translated as CAWSPLEKPYF.

The rearrangement links TRBV7-9 to TRBJ2-1; D may be TRBD1 (5 bases). The CDR3 covers 15 residues. Germline values: CDR1 SEHNR, CDR2 FQNEAQ (reference sequence). V was trimmed by 1 base and J by 6 bases, leaving 13 bases between them. CDR3 DNA sequence: TGTGCCAGCAGCTTAGTACTCCCCCAGGGCAATGAGCAGTTCTTC. It yields the protein CASSLVLPQGNEQFF.

This clone was detected a few times. The rearrangement links TRBV7-9 to TRBJ2-5; TRBD1 agrees at 8 bases. Germline CDR1 is SEHNR and CDR2 is FQNEAQ (reference sequence). This CDR3 comprises 16 residues. V shed 5 bases and J 5 bases; nucleotides not matched to a gene: 13. CDR3: CASSPGDRGLGETQYF. The CDR3 nucleotides read TGTGCCAGCAGCCCTGGAGACAGGGGTTTGGGGGAGACCCAGTACTTC.

The V gene is TRBV5-6, the J gene TRBJ2-3; tentative D call: TRBD2 (6 bases). Germline CDR1 reads SGHDT; CDR2 reads YYEEEE. Trimming shortened V by 1 base and J by 10 bases, and 13 bases separated the two germline ends. This CDR3 contains 13 residues. This CDR3 reads CASSLTEGLAQYF. The CDR3 DNA sequence: TGTGCCAGCAGCTTGACGGAGGGCCTGGCGCAGTATTTT.

The chain is built from TRBV6-5 and TRBJ1-5; 10 positions match TRBD1. V lost 2 bases, J lost 6 bases, and 1 base stayed unmatched. The length of the CDR3 is 14 residues. Per the germline V gene, CDR1 is MNHEY and CDR2 is SVGAGI. DNA for the CDR3: TGTGCCAGCAGTTACCGGGACAGGGGTCAGCCCCAGCATTTT. Translation gives CASSYRDRGQPQHF.

DNA of the CDR3: TGTGCCACCAGCAGAGATCCGGGTTCCCACGGCTACACCTTC. Encoded protein: CATSRDPGSHGYTF. The V and J genes are TRBV15 and TRBJ1-2; D not certain. V shed 0 bases and J shed 8 bases, with 13 bases lying between them. Per the germline V gene, CDR1 is LNHNV and CDR2 is YYDKDF (reference sequence). There are 14 residues in the CDR3.

The chain joins TRBV6-1 to TRBJ1-3; D is unresolved. Germline CDR1 reads MNHNS; CDR2 reads SASEGT. V was trimmed by 1 base and J by 4 bases, leaving 11 bases between them. CDR3 length: 15 residues. CDR3 region: CASSEERVRGNTIYF. CDR3 coding DNA: TGTGCCAGCAGTGAAGAAAGGGTGCGGGGAAACACCATATATTTT.

The genes are TRBV12-5 and TRBJ1-1, with D unresolved. Trimming pared 1 base from V and 5 bases from J, leaving 8 bases between. Germline CDR1 and CDR2: LGHNT and FRNRAP. The CDR3 sequence is 13 residues long. The DNA for the CDR3 is TGTGCTAGTGGTTTGGGAGGGAGGACTGAAGCTTTCTTT. It encodes CASGLGGRTEAFF.

In its sample, this clone was seen a few times. The genes are TRBV7-9 and TRBJ2-7, with D possibly matching TRBD2 (5 bases). CDR1 and CDR2 (germline): SEHNR, FQNEAQ (reference sequence). The V end was cut by 8 bases, the J end by 7 bases, with 15 bases between. The CDR3 length is 12 residues. The CDR3: CASGRERAEQYF. CDR3 DNA sequence: TGTGCCAGCGGCCGTGAGAGGGCAGAGCAGTACTTC.

The rearrangement uses TRBV25-1 and TRBJ2-6; D not certain. The CDR3 loop spans 15 amino acids. Germline V gives CDR1 MGHDK, CDR2 SYGVNS. V was shortened by 1 base and J by 5 bases, with 9 bases between the two germline ends. The CDR3 is CASSESESWANVLTF. Here the CDR3 DNA reads TGTGCCAGCAGTGAATCAGAGTCCTGGGCCAACGTCCTGACTTTC.

This chain uses TRBV19 with TRBJ2-3; TRBD2 matches 10 bases. V trimming: 5 bases; J trimming: 6 bases; junction bases outside the gene matches: 11. CDR1 LNHDA and CDR2 SQIVND come from the germline V gene (reference sequence). The CDR3 loop spans 16 amino acids. The DNA of the CDR3 is TGTGCCAGTAGTCCGATCCTAGCGGGAGCGTCGGATACGCAGTATTTT. Its protein product is CASSPILAGASDTQYF. Variable domain in full (rest from reference TRBV19 and TRBJ2-3): DGGITQSPKYLFRKEGQNVTLSCEQNLNHDAMYWYRQDPGQGLRLIYYSQIVNDFQKGDIAEGYSVSREKKESFPLTVTSAQKNPTAFYLCASSPILAGASDTQYFGPGTRLTVL.

CDR3 in DNA: TGTGCCAGTAGGTGGGCTAGCGGGATAAATGAGCAGTTCTTC. This encodes CASRWASGINEQFF. The J gene is TRBJ2-1, the V gene TRBV19, with 9 nucleotides matching TRBD2. Germline lookup yields CDR1 LNHDA and CDR2 SQIVND (reference sequence). With V trimmed by 6 bases and J by 7 bases, 7 bases remained unmatched. This CDR3 region has 14 residues.

The V gene is TRBV2, the J gene TRBJ1-5; D is possibly TRBD1 (6 bases). Germline V gene data show CDR1 as SNHLY and CDR2 as FYNNEI. The CDR3 loop spans 15 amino acids. Trimming shortened V by 7 bases and J by 3 bases, and 16 bases separated the two germline ends. CDR3 amino acids: CASTSERQVNQPQHF. The CDR3 DNA is TGTGCCAGCACTTCCGAACGACAGGTCAATCAGCCCCAGCATTTT.

This clone has just a few counts. The V and J genes are TRBV5-1 and TRBJ2-2; D gene unclear. This CDR3 spans 14 amino acids. Germline lookup yields CDR1 SGHRS and CDR2 YFSETQ. Trimming stripped 1 base from V and 4 bases from J, with 8 bases between. CDR3 sequence: CASSLNPFTGELFF. The CDR3 DNA follows: TGCGCCAGCAGCTTGAACCCTTTCACCGGGGAGCTGTTTTTT.

The chain couples TRBV10-3 to TRBJ1-1; TRBD1 is a possible D gene (5 bases). V was shortened by 9 bases and J by 4 bases, with 12 bases between the two germline ends. Germline V CDR1 and CDR2: ENHRY, SYGVKD. CDR3 length: 12 residues. Written as DNA, the CDR3 is TGTGCCATTGACAGCGGAGGCACTGAAGCTTTCTTT. This encodes CAIDSGGTEAFF.

This chain joins TRBV19 and TRBJ2-7, with 7 bases that match TRBD1. CDR1 and CDR2 (germline): LNHDA, SQIVND (reference sequence). This CDR3 spans 14 amino acids. The V and J ends lost 8 bases and 4 bases, in that order; junction bases with no gene match: 11. This CDR3 is CASQTRQGSYEQYF. CDR3 coding DNA: TGTGCCAGTCAAACTCGACAGGGCAGTTACGAGCAGTACTTC.

This chain links TRBV5-4 with TRBJ2-7, with D unclear. The V gene's germline CDR1 is SGHNT and CDR2 YYREEE (reference sequence). The CDR3 has 13 amino acids. V lost 0 bases to trimming and J lost 5 bases, with 9 bases between them. As DNA, the CDR3 is TGTGCCAGCAGCTTGGAGATGCAGAACGAGCAGTACTTC. This codes for CASSLEMQNEQYF.

This chain uses TRBV18 with TRBJ2-5; TRBD2 matches 7 bases. After removal of 4 bases from V and 5 bases from J, the junction contained 19 bases not matched to a gene. Germline assignment: CDR1 KGHSH and CDR2 LQKENI. This CDR3 spans 18 amino acids. Here the CDR3 DNA reads TGTGCCAGCTCACACTCTCCAAGCGGGAACCGGCCAGGGGAGACCCAGTACTTC. This sequence encodes CASSHSPSGNRPGETQYF.

This clone appeared a few times. This chain connects TRBV29-1 to TRBJ1-1; D uncertain. Per the germline V gene, CDR1 is SQVTM and CDR2 is ANQGSEA. The CDR3 runs 12 residues. V gave up 7 bases and J gave up 2 bases, with 11 bases separating them. The CDR3 nucleotides read TGCAGCGGGACCGTCACAAACACTGAAGCTTTCTTT. Protein: CSGTVTNTEAFF.